This is a list of T cell receptor beta chains from one sample in a study of T cell repertoires in cytomegalovirus infection. In TCRdb, the reads were re-called with MiXCR into one record per CDR3 protein. The top ten clones hold roughly a tenth of a sample with approximately 500,000 distinct CDR3 sequences, about 10% of them seen once. Sample: PBMCs. These receptors all stem from a human donor in good health (CMV status not recorded). Some clones in this sample may be carry-over from other donors' samples. The conserved cysteine and the conserved F or W are not part of the CDR3 here. Some rows have no size entry. The others give once, few or many, or a class for an expanded clone.

cdr3_aa: SARRGTTGELF
j_call: TRBJ2-2
v_call: TRBV20-1
clone_size: many

cdr3_aa: ASSFYQGDTEAF
j_call: TRBJ1-1
v_call: TRBV7-9
clone_size: many

cdr3_aa: ASSQVRSSGANVLT
j_call: TRBJ2-6
v_call: TRBV14
clone_size: NA

cdr3_aa: ASSLGGNRWETQY
j_call: TRBJ2-5
v_call: TRBV28
clone_size: NA

cdr3_aa: ASSILSGGLRTDTQY
j_call: TRBJ2-3
v_call: TRBV5-4
clone_size: many

cdr3_aa: ASSVAGRRDEQF
j_call: TRBJ2-1
v_call: TRBV19
clone_size: few

cdr3_aa: ASSTWGLRTAAQGYGYT
j_call: TRBJ1-2
v_call: TRBV5-4
clone_size: many

cdr3_aa: ASSPSWRQSSYEQY
j_call: TRBJ2-7
v_call: TRBV11-2
clone_size: many

cdr3_aa: ASSMWGPNQPQH
j_call: TRBJ1-5
v_call: TRBV19
clone_size: NA

cdr3_aa: SARRQGRNSPLH
j_call: TRBJ1-6
v_call: TRBV20-1
clone_size: NA

cdr3_aa: ASRRTGGGNYGYT
j_call: TRBJ1-2
v_call: TRBV12-3/TRBV12-4
clone_size: many

cdr3_aa: AIRSTSGGGSAGELF
j_call: TRBJ2-2
v_call: TRBV10-3
clone_size: many

cdr3_aa: ASSPVGGYEQY
j_call: TRBJ2-7
v_call: TRBV12-3/TRBV12-4
clone_size: many

cdr3_aa: ASSSGQVEGEKLF
j_call: TRBJ1-4
v_call: TRBV7-9
clone_size: many

cdr3_aa: ASSLNRGHTEAF
j_call: TRBJ1-1
v_call: TRBV5-1
clone_size: few

cdr3_aa: ASSKTGGEETQY
j_call: TRBJ2-5
v_call: TRBV5-4
clone_size: few

cdr3_aa: ASSIVRTNTEAF
j_call: TRBJ1-1
v_call: TRBV19
clone_size: many

cdr3_aa: ASSFYSANYGYT
j_call: TRBJ1-2
v_call: TRBV12-3/TRBV12-4
clone_size: many

cdr3_aa: ASSPVGLLAGEQY
j_call: TRBJ2-7
v_call: TRBV5-1
clone_size: NA

cdr3_aa: STGEYSNQPQH
j_call: TRBJ1-5
v_call: TRBV20-1
clone_size: many

cdr3_aa: ASSRRTSETYEQY
j_call: TRBJ2-7
v_call: TRBV12-3/TRBV12-4
clone_size: many

cdr3_aa: ASGKAGNQPQH
j_call: TRBJ1-5
v_call: TRBV2
clone_size: many

cdr3_aa: ASREGSNQPQH
j_call: TRBJ1-5
v_call: TRBV6-6
clone_size: few

cdr3_aa: ASSFNSFPQY
j_call: TRBJ2-5
v_call: TRBV7-9
clone_size: many

cdr3_aa: ASSEGHYTGELF
j_call: TRBJ2-2
v_call: TRBV6-4
clone_size: many

cdr3_aa: AWSLTISEAF
j_call: TRBJ1-1
v_call: TRBV30
clone_size: many

cdr3_aa: AISESRSGTEAF
j_call: TRBJ1-1
v_call: TRBV10-3
clone_size: many

cdr3_aa: SVVGTTYNEQF
j_call: TRBJ2-1
v_call: TRBV29-1
clone_size: many

cdr3_aa: ASSIGGKRGYT
j_call: TRBJ1-2
v_call: TRBV19
clone_size: many

cdr3_aa: AISVIPGTGELF
j_call: TRBJ2-2
v_call: TRBV10-3
clone_size: many

cdr3_aa: ASSPANQNYGYT
j_call: TRBJ1-2
v_call: TRBV18
clone_size: many

cdr3_aa: ASRRQPHSYNSPLH
j_call: TRBJ1-6
v_call: TRBV6-5
clone_size: few

cdr3_aa: AWSSLRELF
j_call: TRBJ2-2
v_call: TRBV30
clone_size: NA

cdr3_aa: ASSYSRQKFYNEQF
j_call: TRBJ2-1
v_call: TRBV6-2/TRBV6-3
clone_size: many

cdr3_aa: ASSSSNRRAEDLAKNIQY
j_call: TRBJ2-4
v_call: TRBV7-8
clone_size: many

cdr3_aa: ASSEAASTGTTDTQY
j_call: TRBJ2-3
v_call: TRBV6-1
clone_size: few

cdr3_aa: SARGGGAMTYNEQF
j_call: TRBJ2-1
v_call: TRBV20-1
clone_size: NA

cdr3_aa: ASKVEGWGETQY
j_call: TRBJ2-5
v_call: TRBV12-3/TRBV12-4
clone_size: few